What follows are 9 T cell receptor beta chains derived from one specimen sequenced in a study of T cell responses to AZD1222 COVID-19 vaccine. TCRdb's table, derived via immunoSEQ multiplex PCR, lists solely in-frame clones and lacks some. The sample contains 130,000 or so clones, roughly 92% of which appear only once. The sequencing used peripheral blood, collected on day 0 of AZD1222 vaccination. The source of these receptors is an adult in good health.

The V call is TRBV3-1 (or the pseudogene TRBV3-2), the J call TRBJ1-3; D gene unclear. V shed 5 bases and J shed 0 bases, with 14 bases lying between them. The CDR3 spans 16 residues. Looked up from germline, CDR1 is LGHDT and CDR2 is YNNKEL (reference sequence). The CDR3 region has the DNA TGTGCCAGCAGCTCCGCCTTTACCAGCTCTGGAAACACCATATATTTT. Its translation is CASSSAFTSSGNTIYF.

The CDR3 region has the DNA TGTGCCAGCAGCTCCAGGGGGAGTTACGAGCAGTACTTC. Translated: CASSSRGSYEQYF. V gene TRBV7-9 combines with J gene TRBJ2-7; 7 bases align to TRBD1. The V segment lost 4 bases and the J segment 4 bases; nucleotides outside the gene matches: 4. CDR1 SEHNR and CDR2 FQNEAQ come from the germline V gene (reference sequence). The CDR3 is 13 amino acids.

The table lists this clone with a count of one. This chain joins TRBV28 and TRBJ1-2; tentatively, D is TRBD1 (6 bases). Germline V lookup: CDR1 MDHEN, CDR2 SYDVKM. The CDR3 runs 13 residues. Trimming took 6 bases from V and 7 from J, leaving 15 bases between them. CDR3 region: CASRRSGVSGYTF. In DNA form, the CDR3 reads TGTGCCAGCAGACGATCAGGGGTATCTGGCTACACCTTC.

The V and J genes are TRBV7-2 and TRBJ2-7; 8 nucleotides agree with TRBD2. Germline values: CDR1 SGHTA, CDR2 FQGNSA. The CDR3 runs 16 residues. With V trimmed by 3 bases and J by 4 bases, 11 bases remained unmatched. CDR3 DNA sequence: TGTGCCAGCAGCTTGTCGGCGGGAGGAATGGCTTACGAGCAGTACTTC. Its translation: CASSLSAGGMAYEQYF.

CDR3 bases: TGTGCCAGCAGTCCAACAGGGGGTACGGGAGATACGCAGTATTTT. It specifies CASSPTGGTGDTQYF. The chain carries TRBV7-3 and TRBJ2-3; TRBD1 aligns across 8 bases. The CDR3 runs 15 residues. The germline V gene has CDR1 SGHTA and CDR2 FQGTGA. V dropped 6 bases and J dropped 5; count of bases not matched to a gene: 10.

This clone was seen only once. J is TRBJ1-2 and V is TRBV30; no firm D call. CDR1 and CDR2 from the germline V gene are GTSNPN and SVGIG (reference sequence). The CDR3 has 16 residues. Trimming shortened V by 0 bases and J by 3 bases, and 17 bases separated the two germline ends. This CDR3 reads CAWSVQGRRLYYGYTF. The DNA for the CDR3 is TGTGCCTGGAGTGTACAAGGCAGAAGATTGTACTATGGCTACACCTTC.

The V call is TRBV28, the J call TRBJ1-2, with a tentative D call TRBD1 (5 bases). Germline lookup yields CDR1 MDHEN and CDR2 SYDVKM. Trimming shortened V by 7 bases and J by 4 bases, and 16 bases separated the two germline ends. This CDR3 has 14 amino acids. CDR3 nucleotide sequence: TGTGCCAGCATCGCCGGTGGGGGACCCTATGGCTACACCTTC. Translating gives CASIAGGGPYGYTF.

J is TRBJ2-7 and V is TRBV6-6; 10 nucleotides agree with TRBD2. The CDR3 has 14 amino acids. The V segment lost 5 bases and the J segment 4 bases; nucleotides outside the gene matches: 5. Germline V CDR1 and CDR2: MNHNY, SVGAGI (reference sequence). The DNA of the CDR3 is TGTGCCAGCAGTCCCCGACTAGCGGGTTACGAGCAGTACTTC. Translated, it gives CASSPRLAGYEQYF.

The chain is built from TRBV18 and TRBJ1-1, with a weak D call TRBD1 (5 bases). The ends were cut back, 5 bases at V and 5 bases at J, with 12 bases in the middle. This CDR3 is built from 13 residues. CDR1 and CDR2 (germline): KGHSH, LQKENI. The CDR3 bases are TGTGCCAGCTCATCCGGGAAGGGGACTGAAGCTTTCTTT. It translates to CASSSGKGTEAFF.